This T cell receptor beta chain was sequenced during a study of blood T cell repertoires in COVID-19. Background on the study: Whether acute or convalescent, the COVID-19 samples came from the United States, Italy and Spain.

CDR3 length: 12 amino acids. The V end lost 5 bases, the J end lost 5 bases, and 8 bases lay between the germline ends. The germline V gene encodes CDR1 MNHNY and CDR2 SVGAGI (reference sequence). In the study's own analysis: Estimated nucleated cell counts came from reference gene primer amplification. Repertoires were generated with immunoSEQ multiplex PCR, while TCRdb's copy carries only in-frame clones and drops some. V, J and clone size are those of that table, while D and trimming were read from the DNA. The sample holds some 520,000 clones, about 91% seen once. The sample comprised peripheral blood. This clonotype originated in a man between 18 and 35 years old with COVID-19, enrolled during active disease. The genes are TRBV6-6 and TRBJ2-3, with D unresolved. The CDR3: CASSPTGDTQYF. CDR3 DNA sequence: TGTGCCAGCAGTCCCACGGGAGATACGCAGTATTTT.